Given below is one T cell receptor beta chain in context. Its target is not known. The data stem from a study of shared clonotypes between healthy human individuals. Study-level results: Across a handful of donors, naive CD4 shared 5% to 6.5%, naive CD8 over 3%, memory CD4 roughly 2.1%, memory CD8 under 0.5%.

TCRdb keeps only in-frame clones here, not all; method: immunoSEQ multiplex PCR. The data contain about 680,000 clones, around 72% of them singletons. The V end was cut by 5 bases, the J end by 0 bases, with 14 bases between. Germline assignment: CDR1 MNHEY and CDR2 SMNVEV (reference sequence). This CDR3 has 16 residues. This chain links TRBV27 with TRBJ2-1; possible D gene TRBD2, 6 bases. This receptor was obtained from a woman aged 25 to 39 in good health. The sequenced sample was memory CD4+ T cells sorted from blood. Subset meaning: CD45RA-negative fraction. CDR3 sequence: CASSASVSSSYNEQFF. The CDR3 coding sequence is TGTGCCAGCAGTGCTAGCGTGTCGTCCTCCTACAATGAGCAGTTCTTC.